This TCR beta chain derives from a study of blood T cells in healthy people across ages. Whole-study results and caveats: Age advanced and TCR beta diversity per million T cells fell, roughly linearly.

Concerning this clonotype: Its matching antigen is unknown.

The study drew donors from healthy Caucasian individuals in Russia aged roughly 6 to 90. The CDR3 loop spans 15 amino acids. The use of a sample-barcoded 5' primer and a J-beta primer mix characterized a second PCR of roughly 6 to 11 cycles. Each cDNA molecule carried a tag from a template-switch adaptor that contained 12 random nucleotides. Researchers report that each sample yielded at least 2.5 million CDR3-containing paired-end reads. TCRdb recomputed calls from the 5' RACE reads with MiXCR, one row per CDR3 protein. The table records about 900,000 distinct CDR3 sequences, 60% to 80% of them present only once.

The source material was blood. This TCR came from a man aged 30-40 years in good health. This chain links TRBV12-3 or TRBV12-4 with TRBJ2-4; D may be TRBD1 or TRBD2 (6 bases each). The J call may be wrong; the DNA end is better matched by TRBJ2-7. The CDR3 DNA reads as TGTGCCAGCAGCTGGGGGGCAAGTTTAACCGACGAGCAGTACTTC. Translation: CASSWGASLTDEQYF.